The clone carrying this T cell receptor (beta chain) appeared many times. Its antigen is as yet unknown. Germline loops: CDR1 MNHEY, CDR2 SMNVEV (reference sequence). CDR3 size: 13 residues. V was shortened by 8 bases and J by 4 bases, with 11 bases between the two germline ends. This sample is part of a study of T cells in Graves' hyperthyroidism and ophthalmopathy. The CDR3 regions of TCR beta were amplified from RNA transcripts. TCR CDR3 regions were first amplified by RT-PCR with HTBI primers. TCRdb reanalysed the multiplex PCR reads using MiXCR and keeps one entry per CDR3 protein. The table includes about 350,000 distinct CDR3 sequences, roughly 13% detected once. Study-wide results and caveats: Separation of ophthalmopathy from stable hyperthyroidism was achieved by a 13 V-J model.

It was uncontrolled infection, other autoimmune disease, pregnancy or lactation that excluded patients. This sample holds PBMCs from less than 13 ml fresh peripheral blood. J is TRBJ2-2 and V is TRBV27; no firm D call. The clonotype was recovered from a woman younger than 45 with Graves' hyperthyroidism. The source material was blood. The CDR3 nucleotides read TGTGCCAGCTGCCGAGGAAGCACCGGGGAGCTGTTTTTT. Translation gives CASCRGSTGELFF.